The clone carrying this TCR beta chain was observed a few times. Its antigen is currently unknown. J lost 2 bases, V lost 6 bases, and 4 bases had no gene match. The CDR3 loop spans 15 amino acids. The data belong to a study of response to subunit inactivated influenza vaccine. Study-wide results and limits: T cells newly recruited by each seasonal influenza vaccination are few, the authors suggested.

TCRdb reanalysed the RT-PCR reads using MiXCR and keeps one entry per CDR3 protein. The sample contains 500,000 or so distinct CDR3 sequences, approximately 16% of which appear only once. The sequence was obtained from a man between 50 and 75 years old who received an inactivated influenza vaccine. Specimen: CD4+ T cells sorted from PBMCs, collected around 25 months after vaccination. The rearrangement joins TRBV12-3 or TRBV12-4 to TRBJ2-1; the match to TRBD1 covers 10 bases. CDR3 in amino acids: CASRIGTGAYNEQFF. Written as DNA, the CDR3 is TGTGCCAGCAGAATCGGGACAGGGGCCTACAATGAGCAGTTCTTC.